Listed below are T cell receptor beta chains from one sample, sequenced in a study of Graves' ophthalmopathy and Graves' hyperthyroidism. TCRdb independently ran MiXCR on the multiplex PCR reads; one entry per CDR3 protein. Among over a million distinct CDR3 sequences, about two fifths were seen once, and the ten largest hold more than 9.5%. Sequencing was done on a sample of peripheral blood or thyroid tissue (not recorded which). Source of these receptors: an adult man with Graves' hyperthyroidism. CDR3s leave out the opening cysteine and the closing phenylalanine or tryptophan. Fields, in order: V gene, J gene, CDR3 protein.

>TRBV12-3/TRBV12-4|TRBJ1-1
ASSFKFWKDTEAF
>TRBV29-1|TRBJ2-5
SVGEGQMGETQY
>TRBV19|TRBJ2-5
ASTAAGRQETQY
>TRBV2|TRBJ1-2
ASRMGVRTYGYT
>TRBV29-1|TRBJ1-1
SVRAGEGAWDTEAF
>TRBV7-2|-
ASSLNRGYGETQY
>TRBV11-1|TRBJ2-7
ASSASGTGRVYEQY
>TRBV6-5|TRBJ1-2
ASSWSGPYGYT
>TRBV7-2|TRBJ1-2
ASSLGLATEGGSGYT
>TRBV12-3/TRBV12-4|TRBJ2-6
ASSFDGANVLT
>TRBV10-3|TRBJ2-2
ASSPGLVGRTGELF
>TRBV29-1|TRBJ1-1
STRDGNTEAF
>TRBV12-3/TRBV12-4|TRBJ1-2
ASSLRRSGLYGSDGYT
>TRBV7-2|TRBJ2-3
ASSRPLGDTQY
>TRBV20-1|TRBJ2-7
SARDRLAGMSYEQY
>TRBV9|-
ASSETDSGYEQY
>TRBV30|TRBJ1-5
AWRQGNQPQH
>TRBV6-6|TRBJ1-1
ASSSGEGDTEAF
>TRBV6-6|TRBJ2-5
ASSSSGGWGETQY
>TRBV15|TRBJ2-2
ATNDGVPNTGELF
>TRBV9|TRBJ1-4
ASSVGAGVGEKLF
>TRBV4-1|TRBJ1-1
ASSPEELVVNTEAF
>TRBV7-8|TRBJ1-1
ASSLGRYREVKSEAF
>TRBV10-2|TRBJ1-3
ASSGVGLSSGNTIY
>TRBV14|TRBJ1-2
ASSQTAGGANYGYT
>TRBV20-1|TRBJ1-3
SAQGTAGGNTIY
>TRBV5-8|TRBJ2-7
ASSRWTADYEQY
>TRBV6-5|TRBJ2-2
ASSYVRDNTGELF
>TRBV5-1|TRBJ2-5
ASSLAKSGTARRY
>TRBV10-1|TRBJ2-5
ASSASTPVGAGETQY
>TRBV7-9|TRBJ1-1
ASSLAFRSDRPENTEAF
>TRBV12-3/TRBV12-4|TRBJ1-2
ASSLVDSNYGYT